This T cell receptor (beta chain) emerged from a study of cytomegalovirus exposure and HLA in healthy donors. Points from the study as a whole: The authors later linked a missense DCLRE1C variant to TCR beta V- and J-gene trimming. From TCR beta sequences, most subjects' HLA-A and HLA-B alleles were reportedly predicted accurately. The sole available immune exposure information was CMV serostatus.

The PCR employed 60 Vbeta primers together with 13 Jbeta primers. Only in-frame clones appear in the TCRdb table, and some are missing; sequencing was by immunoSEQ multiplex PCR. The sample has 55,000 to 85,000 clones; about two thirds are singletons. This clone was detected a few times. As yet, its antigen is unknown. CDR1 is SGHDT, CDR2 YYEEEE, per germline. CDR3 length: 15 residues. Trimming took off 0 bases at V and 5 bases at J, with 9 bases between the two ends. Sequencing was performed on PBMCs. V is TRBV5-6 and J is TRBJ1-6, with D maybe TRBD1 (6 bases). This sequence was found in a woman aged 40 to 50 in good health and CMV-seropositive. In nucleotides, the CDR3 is TGTGCCAGCAGCTTGGTGTCAGGGGATAATTCACCCCTCCACTTT. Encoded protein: CASSLVSGDNSPLHF.